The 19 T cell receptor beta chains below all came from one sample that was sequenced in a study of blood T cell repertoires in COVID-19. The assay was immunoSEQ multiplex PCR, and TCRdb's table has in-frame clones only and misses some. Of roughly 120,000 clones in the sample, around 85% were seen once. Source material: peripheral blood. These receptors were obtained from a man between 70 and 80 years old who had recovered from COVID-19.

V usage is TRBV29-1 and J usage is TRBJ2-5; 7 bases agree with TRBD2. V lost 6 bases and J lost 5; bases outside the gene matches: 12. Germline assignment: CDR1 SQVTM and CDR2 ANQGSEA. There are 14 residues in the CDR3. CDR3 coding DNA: TGCAGCGTATATGGGGGGGTTGGGTTTGAGACCCAGTACTTC. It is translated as CSVYGGVGFETQYF.

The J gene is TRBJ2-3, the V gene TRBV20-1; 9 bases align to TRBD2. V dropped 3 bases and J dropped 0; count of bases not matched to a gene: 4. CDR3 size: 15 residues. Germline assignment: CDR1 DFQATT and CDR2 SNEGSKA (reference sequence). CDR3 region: CSASKAGGSTDTQYF. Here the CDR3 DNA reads TGCAGTGCTAGTAAAGCGGGGGGAAGCACAGATACGCAGTATTTT.

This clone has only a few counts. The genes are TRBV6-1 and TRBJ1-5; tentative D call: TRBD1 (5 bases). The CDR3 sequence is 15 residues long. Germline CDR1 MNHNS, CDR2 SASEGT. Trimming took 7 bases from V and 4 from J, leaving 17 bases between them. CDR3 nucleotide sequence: TGTGCCAGCACTTTACGGGGGATTCGGAATCAGCCCCAGCATTTT. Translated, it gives CASTLRGIRNQPQHF.

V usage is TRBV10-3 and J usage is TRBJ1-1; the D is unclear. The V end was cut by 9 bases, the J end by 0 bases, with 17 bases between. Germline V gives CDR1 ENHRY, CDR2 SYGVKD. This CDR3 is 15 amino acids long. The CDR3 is CAMTDGDRMNTEAFF. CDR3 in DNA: TGTGCCATGACTGACGGTGACCGGATGAACACTGAAGCTTTCTTT.

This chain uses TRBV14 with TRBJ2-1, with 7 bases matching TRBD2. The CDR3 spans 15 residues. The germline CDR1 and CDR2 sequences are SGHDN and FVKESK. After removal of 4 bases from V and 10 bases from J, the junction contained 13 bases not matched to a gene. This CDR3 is CASSRNPSGIREQFF. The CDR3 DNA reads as TGTGCCAGCAGCCGAAACCCCAGCGGGATAAGGGAGCAGTTCTTC.

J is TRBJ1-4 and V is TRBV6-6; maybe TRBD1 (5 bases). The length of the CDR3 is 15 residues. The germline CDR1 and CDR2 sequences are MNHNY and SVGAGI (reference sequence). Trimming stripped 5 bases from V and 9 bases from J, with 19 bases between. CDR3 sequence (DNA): TGTGCCAGCAGTAAGGGCCTGACAGAGGCTCAAAAACTGTTTTTT. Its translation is CASSKGLTEAQKLFF.

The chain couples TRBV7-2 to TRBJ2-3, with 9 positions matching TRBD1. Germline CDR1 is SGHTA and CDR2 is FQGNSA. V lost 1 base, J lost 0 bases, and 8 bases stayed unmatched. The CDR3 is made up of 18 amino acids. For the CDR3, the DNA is TGTGCCAGCAGCTTAGTACAGGGGGCAATCTCTAGCACAGATACGCAGTATTTT. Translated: CASSLVQGAISSTDTQYF.

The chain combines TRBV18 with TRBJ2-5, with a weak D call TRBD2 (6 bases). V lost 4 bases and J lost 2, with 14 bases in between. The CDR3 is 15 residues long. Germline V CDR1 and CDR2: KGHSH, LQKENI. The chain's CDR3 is CASSQAGTSQETQYF. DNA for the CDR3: TGTGCCAGCTCACAAGCCGGGACTTCACAAGAGACCCAGTACTTC.

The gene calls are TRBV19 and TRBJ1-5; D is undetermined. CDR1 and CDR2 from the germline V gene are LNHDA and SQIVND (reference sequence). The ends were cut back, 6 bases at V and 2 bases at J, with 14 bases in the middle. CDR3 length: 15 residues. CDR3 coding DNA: TGTGCCAGTAGATCTTCCGGAGCGCGCAATCAGCCCCAGCATTTT. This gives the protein CASRSSGARNQPQHF.

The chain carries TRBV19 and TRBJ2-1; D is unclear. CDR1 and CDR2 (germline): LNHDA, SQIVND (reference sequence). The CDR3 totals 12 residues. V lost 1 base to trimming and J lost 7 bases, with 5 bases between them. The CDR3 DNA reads TGTGCCAGTAGTATAGGGGCAAATGAGCAGTTCTTC. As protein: CASSIGANEQFF.

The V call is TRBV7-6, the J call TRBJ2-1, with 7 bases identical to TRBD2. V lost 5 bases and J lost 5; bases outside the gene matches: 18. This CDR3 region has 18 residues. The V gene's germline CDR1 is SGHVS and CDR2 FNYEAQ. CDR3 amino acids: CASSQTIGGGPDNNEQFF. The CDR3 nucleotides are TGTGCCAGCAGCCAGACCATTGGGGGAGGGCCCGACAACAATGAGCAGTTCTTC.

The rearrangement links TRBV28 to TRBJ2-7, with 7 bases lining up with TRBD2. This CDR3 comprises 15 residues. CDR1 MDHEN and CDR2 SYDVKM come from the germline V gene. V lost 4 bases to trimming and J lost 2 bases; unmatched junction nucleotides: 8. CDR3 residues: CASSSIGREPYEQYF. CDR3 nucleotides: TGTGCCAGCAGTTCCATCGGGCGGGAGCCCTACGAGCAGTACTTC.

Here the CDR3 reads CASRSGQGNEQYF. The CDR3 coding sequence is TGTGCCAGTAGGTCGGGACAGGGGAACGAGCAGTACTTC. The genes are TRBV19 and TRBJ2-7; TRBD1 matches 10 bases. This CDR3 is built from 13 residues. The junction had 4 bases not matched to a gene; V was cut back by 6 bases and J by 5 bases. The germline CDR1 and CDR2 sequences are LNHDA and SQIVND (reference sequence). The full variable domain, completed using reference TRBV19 and TRBJ2-7, is DGGITQSPKYLFRKEGQNVTLSCEQNLNHDAMYWYRQDPGQGLRLIYYSQIVNDFQKGDIAEGYSVSREKKESFPLTVTSAQKNPTAFYLCASRSGQGNEQYFGPGTRLTVT.

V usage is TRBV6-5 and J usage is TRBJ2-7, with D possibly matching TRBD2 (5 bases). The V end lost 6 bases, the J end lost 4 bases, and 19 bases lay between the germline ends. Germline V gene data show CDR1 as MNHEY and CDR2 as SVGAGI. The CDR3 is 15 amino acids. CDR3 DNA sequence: TGTGCCAGCAGGGCCAACGGTGCAGGAGGATACGAGCAGTACTTC. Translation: CASRANGAGGYEQYF.

In nucleotides, the CDR3 is TGTGCCAGCGGGCTCAATCCAGGGGCCTCTGGAAACACCATATATTTT. Encoded protein: CASGLNPGASGNTIYF. The rearrangement joins TRBV2 to TRBJ1-3, with D perhaps matching TRBD1 (6 bases). The CDR3 loop spans 16 amino acids. Germline V lookup: CDR1 SNHLY, CDR2 FYNNEI. With 8 bases removed from V and 0 bases from J, the gap between germline ends came to 17 bases.

For the CDR3, the DNA is TGTGCCAGCAGTTACGGGACAAGAGGGGGAAAACTGTTTTTT. Encoded protein: CASSYGTRGGKLFF. The chain employs TRBV6-2 or TRBV6-3 and TRBJ1-4; possible D gene TRBD1, 6 bases. V lost 2 bases to trimming and J lost 10 bases, with 14 bases between them. Germline V gives CDR1 MNHEY, CDR2 SVGEGT. There are 14 residues in the CDR3.

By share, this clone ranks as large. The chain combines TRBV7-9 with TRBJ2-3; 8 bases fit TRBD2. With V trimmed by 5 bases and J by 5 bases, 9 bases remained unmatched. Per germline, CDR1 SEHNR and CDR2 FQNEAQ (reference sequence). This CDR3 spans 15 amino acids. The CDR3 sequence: CASSPGAGEVDTQYF. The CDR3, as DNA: TGTGCCAGCAGCCCCGGAGCGGGAGAGGTAGATACGCAGTATTTT.

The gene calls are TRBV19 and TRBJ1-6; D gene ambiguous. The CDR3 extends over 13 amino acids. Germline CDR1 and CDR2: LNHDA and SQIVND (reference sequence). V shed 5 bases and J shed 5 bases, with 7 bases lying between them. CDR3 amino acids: CASSLRDNSPLHF. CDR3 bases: TGTGCCAGTAGTTTGCGGGATAATTCACCCCTCCACTTT.

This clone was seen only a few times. The CDR3 is CASSGTGELNTEAFF. As DNA, the CDR3 is TGTGCCAGCAGCGGGACAGGGGAATTGAACACTGAAGCTTTCTTT. V is TRBV9 and J is TRBJ1-1; 9 nucleotides match TRBD1. This CDR3 has 15 residues. V trimming: 3 bases; J trimming: 0 bases; junction bases outside the gene matches: 3. Germline assignment: CDR1 SGDLS and CDR2 YYNGEE. Using reference TRBV9 and TRBJ1-1 for the parts outside the CDR3, the full variable domain is DSGVTQTPKHLITATGQRVTLRCSPRSGDLSVYWYQQSLDQGLQFLIQYYNGEERAKGNILERFSAQQFPDLHSELNLSSLELGDSALYFCASSGTGELNTEAFFGQGTRLTVV.